What follows are 6 T cell receptor beta chains derived from one specimen sequenced in a study of T cell repertoires in cytomegalovirus infection. TCRdb redid the calling of the reads with MiXCR, one entry per CDR3 protein. The sample consists of 150,000 to 200,000 distinct CDR3 sequences, roughly 27% of them appearing once. Sequencing was carried out using PBMCs. These receptors were taken from a human donor in good health (CMV status not recorded). Some clones in this sample may be carry-over from other donors' samples.

The J gene is TRBJ2-7, the V gene TRBV10-3; the match to TRBD2 covers 9 bases. The V gene's germline CDR1 is ENHRY and CDR2 SYGVKD. Trimming took 10 bases from V and 1 from J; bases not matched to a gene: 5. This CDR3 region has 13 residues. CDR3 sequence (DNA): TGTGCCAGCTGGCGGGAGGGTTCCTACGAGCAGTACTTC. It encodes CASWREGSYEQYF.

The chain recombines TRBV6-1 with TRBJ1-1; D is uncertain. Trimming removed 5 bases from V and 6 bases from J, with 13 bases in between. The CDR3 covers 13 residues. The germline V gene has CDR1 MNHNS and CDR2 SASEGT. CDR3 sequence reads: CASSWMAVSEAFF. The CDR3 region has the DNA TGTGCCAGCAGTTGGATGGCGGTATCTGAAGCTTTCTTT.

This clonotype was found many times. The gene calls are TRBV2 and TRBJ2-3; 8 nucleotides line up with TRBD1. Germline values: CDR1 SNHLY, CDR2 FYNNEI. After removal of 3 bases from V and 5 bases from J, the junction contained 10 bases not matched to a gene. The CDR3 has 16 residues. In DNA form, the CDR3 reads TGTGCCAGCAGTGAGGAAGGACAGGGATGGGGAGATACGCAGTATTTT. Protein product: CASSEEGQGWGDTQYF.

This clonotype was seen a single time. The CDR3 nucleotides read TGTGCCAGCAACCTTCCGGGACTAGTAAATAGAGATACGCAGTATTTT. Amino acid sequence: CASNLPGLVNRDTQYF. The J gene is TRBJ2-3, the V gene TRBV6-2 or TRBV6-3; 8 bases fit TRBD2. The germline gives CDR1 MNHEY, CDR2 SVGEGT. The CDR3 runs to 16 residues. V dropped 7 bases and J dropped 5; count of bases not matched to a gene: 14.

This chain connects TRBV12-3 or TRBV12-4 to TRBJ2-2; D is uncertain. The V gene lost 6 bases and the J gene lost 2 bases, with 4 bases spanning the gap. The CDR3 has 12 amino acids. As DNA, the CDR3 is TGTGCCAGCAGGGATAACACCGGGGAGCTGTTTTTT. The encoded protein is CASRDNTGELFF.

In this sample, this clonotype turned up many times. This chain uses TRBV7-2 with TRBJ2-7; maybe TRBD2 (5 bases). Germline V lookup: CDR1 SGHTA, CDR2 FQGNSA. V dropped 2 bases and J dropped 0 bases, with 5 bases sitting between them. This CDR3 is 13 amino acids long. Written as DNA, the CDR3 is TGTGCCAGCAGCTTACGGGACTCCTACGAGCAGTACTTC. Translating gives CASSLRDSYEQYF.